Listed here are 28 T cell receptor beta chains from one sample, sequenced in a study of T cells in Graves' hyperthyroidism and ophthalmopathy. Researchers amplified the TCR beta CDR3 regions from RNA transcripts. The HTBI primer set drove a first-round RT-PCR of the TCR CDR3. TCRdb reanalysed the multiplex PCR reads using MiXCR and keeps one entry per CDR3 protein. The table has fewer than 200,000 distinct CDR3 sequences, approximately 17% seen once. Sequencing was carried out using blood. The receptors come from a woman between 45 and 60 years old with Graves' hyperthyroidism.

This clonotype appeared many times. This chain joins TRBV11-2 and TRBJ1-2; 7 bases line up with TRBD1. The germline CDR1 and CDR2 sequences are SGHAT and FQNNGV. V trimming: 1 base; J trimming: 10 bases; junction bases outside the gene matches: 15. The CDR3 sequence is 16 residues long. The CDR3 spells CASSLGQGGGWSDYTF. CDR3 in DNA: TGTGCCAGCAGCTTAGGACAGGGAGGAGGATGGTCGGACTACACCTTC.

The rearrangement uses TRBV7-9 and TRBJ2-7; a weak D match, TRBD2 (5 bases). CDR3 size: 14 residues. The germline gives CDR1 SEHNR, CDR2 FQNEAQ (reference sequence). With 4 bases removed from V and 2 bases from J, the gap between germline ends came to 12 bases. CDR3 DNA: TGTGCCAGCAGCTCCACCGGGAAGACCTACGAGCAGTACTTC. It codes for CASSSTGKTYEQYF.

This clonotype appeared many times. The chain joins TRBV20-1 to TRBJ2-7; D gene ambiguous. The CDR3 contains 13 residues. CDR1 is DFQATT, CDR2 SNEGSKA, per germline (reference sequence). V lost 7 bases and J lost 0, with 13 bases in between. CDR3 loop: CSVIASNSYEQYF. In DNA form, the CDR3 reads TGCAGTGTAATCGCTTCCAACTCCTACGAGCAGTACTTC.

V gene TRBV20-1 combines with J gene TRBJ2-1; 8 nucleotides line up with TRBD1. J was trimmed by 7 bases and V by 2 bases; bases with no gene match: 4. The CDR3 runs to 13 residues. Germline V gene sequence: CDR1 DFQATT, CDR2 SNEGSKA (reference sequence). DNA for the CDR3: TGCAGTGCTAGACAAACAGGGGGAAATGAGCAGTTCTTC. It translates to CSARQTGGNEQFF.

The chain is built from TRBV19 and TRBJ2-1; 11 nucleotides match TRBD2. This CDR3 is 15 amino acids long. V lost 4 bases to trimming and J lost 5 bases; unmatched junction nucleotides: 4. Germline CDR1 LNHDA, CDR2 SQIVND (reference sequence). This CDR3 reads CASSSGTSGNNEQFF. CDR3 nucleotide sequence: TGTGCCAGTAGTAGCGGGACTAGCGGAAACAATGAGCAGTTCTTC. The full variable domain, its missing parts supplied by reference TRBV19 and TRBJ2-1, is DGGITQSPKYLFRKEGQNVTLSCEQNLNHDAMYWYRQDPGQGLRLIYYSQIVNDFQKGDIAEGYSVSREKKESFPLTVTSAQKNPTAFYLCASSSGTSGNNEQFFGPGTRLTVL.

This clonotype came up many times. V gene TRBV7-9 combines with J gene TRBJ2-1; the match to TRBD1 covers 7 bases. V was pared by 5 bases and J by 7 bases, with 11 bases of the junction left unmatched. CDR1 and CDR2 from the germline V gene are SEHNR and FQNEAQ (reference sequence). There are 15 residues in the CDR3. Here the CDR3 reads CASSQTGSTWNEQFF. The CDR3 DNA reads as TGTGCCAGCAGCCAGACAGGGAGTACTTGGAATGAGCAGTTCTTC. The whole variable domain, remainder taken from reference TRBV7-9 and TRBJ2-1, is DTGVSQNPRHKITKRGQNVTFRCDPISEHNRLYWYRQTLGQGPEFLTYFQNEAQLEKSRLLSDRFSAERPKGSFSTLEIQRTEQGDSAMYLCASSQTGSTWNEQFFGPGTRLTVL.

Concerning this clonotype: Being one base from a much bigger clone, this may be a read error. The rearrangement uses TRBV29-1 and TRBJ1-4; D may be TRBD1 (5 bases). V was clipped by 7 bases and J by 8 bases, with 17 bases between them. Germline CDR1 and CDR2: SQVTM and ANQGSEA. The CDR3 is 13 residues long. The CDR3 bases are TGCAGCGCGAGGAGGGGATGGGAGGAAAAACTGTTTTTT. Protein product: CSARRGWEEKLFF. The full variable domain, in which reference TRBV29-1 and TRBJ1-4 provide the parts outside the CDR3, is SAVISQKPSRDICQRGTSLTIQCQVDSQVTMMFWYRQQPGQSLTLIATANQGSEATYESGFVIDKFPISRPNLTFSTLTVSNMSPEDSSIYLCSARRGWEEKLFFGSGTQLSVL.

A single count supports this clonotype. The chain carries TRBV6-1 and TRBJ1-3, with D uncertain. This CDR3 spans 14 amino acids. The V end was cut by 3 bases, the J end by 0 bases, with 6 bases between. CDR1 is MNHNS and CDR2 is SASEGT in the germline V gene. The DNA for the CDR3 is TGTGCCAGCAGTGACAGGCTCTCTGGAAACACCATATATTTT. This translates into CASSDRLSGNTIYF.

This clonotype was observed many times. The chain combines TRBV6-5 with TRBJ2-5, with 7 bases fitting TRBD2. The CDR3 is 17 amino acids. The V gene end was trimmed by 1 base and the J gene end by 2 bases; junction bases not matched to a gene: 10. In germline, CDR1 is MNHEY, CDR2 SVGAGI. CDR3 protein: CASSYWGKAGIQETQYF. The DNA for the CDR3 is TGTGCCAGCAGTTACTGGGGTAAAGCGGGGATACAAGAGACCCAGTACTTC.

There are many counts of this clonotype. V gene TRBV6-1 combines with J gene TRBJ1-1; 9 bases match TRBD1. Trimming removed 5 bases from V and 8 bases from J; junction bases left unmatched: 9. This CDR3 spans 14 amino acids. Germline V CDR1 and CDR2: MNHNS, SASEGT. The CDR3 sequence is CASSQGQGFGEAFF. CDR3 nucleotides: TGTGCCAGCAGTCAGGGACAGGGATTTGGGGAAGCTTTCTTT.

This clonotype occurred a few times. The chain employs TRBV12-3 or TRBV12-4 and TRBJ1-2; tentatively, D is TRBD1 (5 bases). V lost 5 bases and J lost 7, with 11 bases in between. This CDR3 contains 12 residues. CDR3 DNA: TGTGCCAGCAGTAGGGCCGGGGGTGGCTACACCTTC. This sequence encodes CASSRAGGGYTF.

On this clonotype itself: A read error is possible here, since a much larger clone lies one base away. The chain links TRBV2 to TRBJ2-3, with a tentative D call TRBD2 (5 bases). The CDR3 spans 14 residues. CDR1 is SNHLY, CDR2 FYNNEI, per germline. The CDR3 reads CAGRILGGTDTQYF. The CDR3 DNA reads TGTGCCGGCAGGATTTTAGGAGGTACAGATACGCAGTATTTT.

At least ten counts were recorded for this clonotype. DNA for the CDR3: TGCGCCAGCAGCTTCCAGGGACAGGGCGTTGGCTACACCTTC. Translating gives CASSFQGQGVGYTF. This chain joins TRBV5-1 and TRBJ1-2; TRBD1 matches 9 bases. This CDR3 spans 14 amino acids. The germline CDR1 and CDR2 sequences are SGHRS and YFSETQ. V gave up 2 bases and J gave up 7 bases; unmatched junction bases: 6.

In its sample, this clonotype was seen many times. An end of the junction differs from the germline gene, which may be a read error. The chain combines TRBV7-2 with TRBJ1-2; D is uncertain. From germline, CDR1 is SGHTA and CDR2 FQGNSA. The CDR3 spans 12 residues. The CDR3 loop reads CASSPDRYDYTF. CDR3 sequence (DNA): TGTGCCAGCAGCCCCGACCGTTATGACTACACCTTC.

This chain connects TRBV5-4 to TRBJ2-7, with 7 bases fitting TRBD1. Trimming cost V 3 bases and J 1 base; bases outside gene matches: 7. Germline assignment: CDR1 SGHNT and CDR2 YYREEE (reference sequence). The CDR3 consists of 15 residues. The CDR3, as DNA: TGTGCCAGCAGCTCAGGGACAGAAGGTTCCTACGAGCAGTACTTC. Translating it yields CASSSGTEGSYEQYF.

This clonotype occurred many times. This chain connects TRBV2 to TRBJ2-7; 8 bases align to TRBD1. The CDR3 is made up of 12 amino acids. Germline V gene data show CDR1 as SNHLY and CDR2 as FYNNEI. V shed 8 bases and J 7 bases; nucleotides not matched to a gene: 7. The CDR3 loop reads CASERTGSEQYF. DNA for the CDR3: TGTGCCAGCGAAAGGACAGGGAGTGAGCAGTACTTC. Full variable domain (missing parts from reference TRBV2 and TRBJ2-7): EPEVTQTPSHQVTQMGQEVILRCVPISNHLYFYWYRQILGQKVEFLVSFYNNEISEKSEIFDDQFSVERPDGSNFTLKIRSTKLEDSAMYFCASERTGSEQYFGPGTRLTVT.

This clonotype was detected ten times or more. Just one base apart from a much larger clone, this may be a read error. The rearrangement joins TRBV9 to TRBJ1-2; 7 nucleotides match TRBD1. From germline, CDR1 is SGDLS and CDR2 YYNGEE. Trimming at V came to 0 bases and at J to 4 bases, leaving 0 bases not matched to a gene. The CDR3 loop spans 13 amino acids. CDR3 in amino acids: CASSVAGGYGYTF. The CDR3, as DNA: TGTGCCAGCAGCGTAGCAGGGGGCTATGGCTACACCTTC.

This clonotype was seen repeatedly, ten times or more. V and J are TRBV3-1 and TRBJ2-7, with 8 bases lining up with TRBD2. Germline loops: CDR1 LGHDT, CDR2 YNNKEL (reference sequence). CDR3 size: 13 residues. Trimming cost V 3 bases and J 7 bases; bases outside gene matches: 5. Here the CDR3 DNA reads TGTGCCAGCAGCCATAATAGCGGGGTTGAGCAGTACTTC. Its protein product is CASSHNSGVEQYF.

This clonotype appeared many times. The rearrangement joins TRBV29-1 to TRBJ1-2, with TRBD1 matching over 8 bases. This CDR3 spans 15 amino acids. The germline V gene encodes CDR1 SQVTM and CDR2 ANQGSEA. The V gene end was trimmed by 2 bases and the J gene end by 5 bases; junction bases not matched to a gene: 10. In DNA form, the CDR3 reads TGCAGCGTTGAATCGCGGCAGGGGGCTTATTATGGCTACACCTTC. It encodes CSVESRQGAYYGYTF.

DNA for the CDR3: TGTGCCATCAGGGGGGGGGATCCGGTAGGCTACGAGCAGTACTTC. It translates to CAIRGGDPVGYEQYF. The chain has TRBV10-3 and TRBJ2-7, with 7 bases identical to TRBD2. Germline CDR1 is ENHRY and CDR2 is SYGVKD. The CDR3 length is 15 residues. V lost 6 bases and J lost 3; bases outside the gene matches: 11.

The rearrangement links TRBV4-1 to TRBJ2-5; D might be TRBD1 (7 bases). The CDR3 has 16 residues. With 2 bases removed from V and 4 bases from J, the gap between germline ends came to 17 bases. From germline, CDR1 is MGHRA and CDR2 YSYEKL. CDR3 residues: CASSQTQGGPTETQYF. Written as DNA, the CDR3 is TGCGCCAGCAGCCAAACCCAGGGGGGACCTACAGAGACCCAGTACTTC.

This clonotype was seen repeatedly, ten times or more. The chain has TRBV28 and TRBJ1-2; 8 bases agree with TRBD1. The CDR3 totals 17 residues. Per the germline V gene, CDR1 is MDHEN and CDR2 is SYDVKM. V dropped 3 bases and J dropped 2; count of bases not matched to a gene: 11. CDR3 coding DNA: TGTGCCAGCAGTTTGTTGCAGGGGGCGCAAGAAAACTATGGCTACACCTTC. Amino acids: CASSLLQGAQENYGYTF.

This clonotype was seen more than once but under ten times. DNA for the CDR3: TGTGCCAGTAGTCCCCTGGGTTTCACAATGAAATCTAGCACAGATACGCAGTATTTT. It codes for CASSPLGFTMKSSTDTQYF. V usage is TRBV19 and J usage is TRBJ2-3; D is unclear. The V and J ends lost 5 bases and 0 bases respectively, with 24 bases between them. This CDR3 is 19 amino acids long. CDR1 and CDR2 (germline): LNHDA, SQIVND (reference sequence).

V gene TRBV12-3 or TRBV12-4 combines with J gene TRBJ1-5; D possibly corresponds to TRBD1 (5 bases). The CDR3 contains 16 residues. Deletions cut 4 bases from V and 0 bases from J, with 13 bases between. In DNA form, the CDR3 reads TGTGCCAGCAGTTCAGGGCGGGCCTATAGCAATCAGCCCCAGCATTTT. Protein sequence: CASSSGRAYSNQPQHF.

This clonotype was detected ten times or more. The chain is built from TRBV20-1 and TRBJ2-1, with TRBD2 identical over 7 bases. The CDR3 is 15 residues long. V shed 3 bases and J 4 bases; nucleotides not matched to a gene: 9. CDR1 and CDR2 from the germline V gene are DFQATT and SNEGSKA (reference sequence). The DNA of the CDR3 is TGCAGTGCTAGTTACATCGAGCGGGGATACAATGAGCAGTTCTTC. Amino acid sequence: CSASYIERGYNEQFF.

This clonotype has at least ten counts. The V gene is TRBV11-2, the J gene TRBJ2-4; 8 positions match TRBD1. The germline CDR1 and CDR2 sequences are SGHAT and FQNNGV. The V segment lost 5 bases and the J segment 10 bases; nucleotides outside the gene matches: 13. There are 15 residues in the CDR3. CDR3 protein: CASSLLGTGSDIQYF. CDR3 sequence (DNA): TGTGCCAGCAGCCTCTTGGGGACAGGTAGTGATATTCAGTACTTC.

This clonotype has a count of ten or more. The chain uses TRBV6-1 and TRBJ2-7, with 7 bases lining up with TRBD1. CDR1 and CDR2 from the germline V gene are MNHNS and SASEGT. CDR3 length: 14 amino acids. Unmatched junction bases numbered 7, after V lost 5 bases and J lost 3 bases. CDR3 residues: CASSPDRAIYEQYF. The CDR3 DNA reads as TGTGCCAGCAGTCCAGACAGGGCCATCTACGAGCAGTACTTC.

This clonotype was picked up many times. This chain joins TRBV6-5 and TRBJ1-1; no clear D gene. The CDR3 is 14 amino acids. The V gene lost 0 bases and the J gene lost 6 bases, with 11 bases spanning the gap. Germline CDR1 is MNHEY and CDR2 is SVGAGI. In nucleotides, the CDR3 is TGTGCCAGCAGTTACTCGGAGGAAGGCCCTGAAGCTTTCTTT. Its translation: CASSYSEEGPEAFF.